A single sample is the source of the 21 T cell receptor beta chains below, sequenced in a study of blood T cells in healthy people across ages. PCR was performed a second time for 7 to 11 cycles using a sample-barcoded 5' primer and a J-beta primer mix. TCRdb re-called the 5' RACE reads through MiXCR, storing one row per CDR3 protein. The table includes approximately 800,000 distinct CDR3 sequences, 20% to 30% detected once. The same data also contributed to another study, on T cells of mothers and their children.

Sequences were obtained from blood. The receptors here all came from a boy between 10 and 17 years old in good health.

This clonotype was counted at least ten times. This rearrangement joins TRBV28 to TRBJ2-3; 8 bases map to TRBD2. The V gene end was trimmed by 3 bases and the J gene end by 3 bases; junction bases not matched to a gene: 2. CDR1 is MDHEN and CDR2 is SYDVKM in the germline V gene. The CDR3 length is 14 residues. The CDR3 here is CASSFSGGTDTQYF. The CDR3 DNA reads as TGTGCCAGCAGTTTTTCGGGGGGGACAGATACGCAGTATTTT.

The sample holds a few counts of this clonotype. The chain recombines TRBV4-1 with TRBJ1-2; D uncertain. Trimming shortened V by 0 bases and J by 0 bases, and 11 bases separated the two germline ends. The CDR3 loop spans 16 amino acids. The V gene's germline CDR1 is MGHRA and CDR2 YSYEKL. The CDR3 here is CASSQDESLANYGYTF. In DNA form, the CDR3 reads TGCGCCAGCAGCCAAGATGAGTCCTTAGCTAACTATGGCTACACCTTC.

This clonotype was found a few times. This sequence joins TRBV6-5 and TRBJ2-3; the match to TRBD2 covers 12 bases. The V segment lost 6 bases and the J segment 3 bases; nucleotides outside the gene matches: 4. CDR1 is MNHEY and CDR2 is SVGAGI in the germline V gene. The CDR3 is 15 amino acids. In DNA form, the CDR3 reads TGTGCCAGCAGACTAGCGGGGGGAAGGACAGATACGCAGTATTTT. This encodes CASRLAGGRTDTQYF.

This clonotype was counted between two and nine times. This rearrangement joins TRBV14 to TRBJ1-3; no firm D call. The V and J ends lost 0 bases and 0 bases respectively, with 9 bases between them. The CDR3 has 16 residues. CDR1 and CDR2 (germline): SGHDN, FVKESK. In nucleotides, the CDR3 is TGTGCCAGCAGCCAAGAATCCCAACTCTCTGGAAACACCATATATTTT. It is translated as CASSQESQLSGNTIYF.

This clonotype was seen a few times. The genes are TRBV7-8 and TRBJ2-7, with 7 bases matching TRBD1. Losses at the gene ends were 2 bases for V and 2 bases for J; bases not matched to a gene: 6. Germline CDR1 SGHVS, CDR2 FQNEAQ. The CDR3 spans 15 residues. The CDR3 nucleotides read TGTGCCAGCAGCTTACCTGACAGGGACACCTACGAGCAGTACTTC. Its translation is CASSLPDRDTYEQYF.

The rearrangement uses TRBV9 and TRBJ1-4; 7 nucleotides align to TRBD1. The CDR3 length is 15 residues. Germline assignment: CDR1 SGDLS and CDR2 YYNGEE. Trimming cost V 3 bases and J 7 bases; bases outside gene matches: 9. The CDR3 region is CASSAGSRGAEKLFF. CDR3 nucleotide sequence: TGTGCCAGCAGCGCAGGCTCCAGGGGGGCTGAAAAACTGTTTTTT.

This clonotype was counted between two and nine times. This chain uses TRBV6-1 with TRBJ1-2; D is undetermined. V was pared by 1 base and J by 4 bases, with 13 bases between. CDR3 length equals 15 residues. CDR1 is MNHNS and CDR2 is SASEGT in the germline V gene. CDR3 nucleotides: TGTGCCAGCAGTGAAGTTGAGGGTAGCGGCTATGGCTACACCTTC. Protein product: CASSEVEGSGYGYTF.

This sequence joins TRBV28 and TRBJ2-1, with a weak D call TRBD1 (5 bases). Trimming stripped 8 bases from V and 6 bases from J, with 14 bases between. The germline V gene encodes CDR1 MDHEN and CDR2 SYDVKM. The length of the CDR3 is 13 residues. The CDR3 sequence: CASLKGLFNEQFF. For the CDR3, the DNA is TGTGCCAGCCTAAAGGGGCTATTCAATGAGCAGTTCTTC.

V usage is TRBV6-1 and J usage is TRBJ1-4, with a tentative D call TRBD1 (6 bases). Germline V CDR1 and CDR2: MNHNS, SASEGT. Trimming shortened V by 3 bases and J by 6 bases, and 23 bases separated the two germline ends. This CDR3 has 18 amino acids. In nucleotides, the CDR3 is TGTGCCAGCAGTGATAGGGGGGGGGATCGAACGGCCTATGAAAAACTGTTTTTT. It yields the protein CASSDRGGDRTAYEKLFF.

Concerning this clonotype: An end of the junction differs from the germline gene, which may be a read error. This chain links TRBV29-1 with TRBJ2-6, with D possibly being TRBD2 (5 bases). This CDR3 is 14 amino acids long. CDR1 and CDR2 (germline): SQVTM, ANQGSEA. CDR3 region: CSIEEGSGANVLTF. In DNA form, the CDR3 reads TGCAGCATTGAAGAGGGATCTGGGGCCAACGTCCTGACTTTC.

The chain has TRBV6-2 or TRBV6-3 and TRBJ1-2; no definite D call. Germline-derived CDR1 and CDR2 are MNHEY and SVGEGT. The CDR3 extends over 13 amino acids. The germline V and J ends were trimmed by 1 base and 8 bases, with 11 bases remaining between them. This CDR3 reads CASSYWASGGYTF. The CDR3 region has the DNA TGTGCCAGCAGTTACTGGGCCTCGGGCGGCTACACCTTC.

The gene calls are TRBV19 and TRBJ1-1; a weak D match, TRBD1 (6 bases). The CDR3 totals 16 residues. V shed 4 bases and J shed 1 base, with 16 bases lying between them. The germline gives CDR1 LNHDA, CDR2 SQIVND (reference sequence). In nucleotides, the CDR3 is TGTGCCAGTAGTACCAGGACAGTTGGACCGAACACTGAAGCTTTCTTT. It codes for CASSTRTVGPNTEAFF.

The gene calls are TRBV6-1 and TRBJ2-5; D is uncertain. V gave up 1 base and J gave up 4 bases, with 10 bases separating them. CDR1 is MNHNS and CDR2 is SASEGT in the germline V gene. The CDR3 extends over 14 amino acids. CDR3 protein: CASSEVGSAETQYF. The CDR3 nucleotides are TGTGCCAGCAGTGAAGTGGGGTCAGCAGAGACCCAGTACTTC.

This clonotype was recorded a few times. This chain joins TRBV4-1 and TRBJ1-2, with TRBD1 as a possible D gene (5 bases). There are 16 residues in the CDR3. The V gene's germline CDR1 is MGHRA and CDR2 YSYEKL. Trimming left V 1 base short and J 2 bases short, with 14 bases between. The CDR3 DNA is TGCGCCAGCAGCCAAGGTCGGGGCAGGAGGAACTATGGCTACACCTTC. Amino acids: CASSQGRGRRNYGYTF.

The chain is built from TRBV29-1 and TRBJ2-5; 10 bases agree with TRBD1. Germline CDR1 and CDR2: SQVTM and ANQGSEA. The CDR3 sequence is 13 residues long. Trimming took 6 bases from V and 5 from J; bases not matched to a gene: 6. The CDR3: CSVTGGIEETQYF. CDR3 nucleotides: TGCAGCGTGACAGGGGGCATTGAGGAGACCCAGTACTTC.

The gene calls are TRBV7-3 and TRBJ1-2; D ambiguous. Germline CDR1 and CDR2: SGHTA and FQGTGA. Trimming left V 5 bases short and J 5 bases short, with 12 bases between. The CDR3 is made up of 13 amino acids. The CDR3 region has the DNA TGTGCCAGCAGCATGGGGTCTGGTTATGGCTACACCTTC. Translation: CASSMGSGYGYTF. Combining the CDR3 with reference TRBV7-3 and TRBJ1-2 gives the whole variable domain GAGVSQTPSNKVTEKGKYVELRCDPISGHTALYWYRQSLGQGPEFLIYFQGTGAADDSGLPNDRFFAVRPEGSVSTLKIQRTERGDSAVYLCASSMGSGYGYTFGSGTRLTVV.

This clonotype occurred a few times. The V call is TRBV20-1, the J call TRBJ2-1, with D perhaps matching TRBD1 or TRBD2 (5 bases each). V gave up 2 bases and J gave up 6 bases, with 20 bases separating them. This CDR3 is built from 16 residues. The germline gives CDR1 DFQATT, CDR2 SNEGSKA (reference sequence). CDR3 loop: CSARSGGEGKGNEQFF. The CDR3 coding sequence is TGCAGTGCTAGATCTGGGGGTGAGGGTAAGGGCAATGAGCAGTTCTTC.

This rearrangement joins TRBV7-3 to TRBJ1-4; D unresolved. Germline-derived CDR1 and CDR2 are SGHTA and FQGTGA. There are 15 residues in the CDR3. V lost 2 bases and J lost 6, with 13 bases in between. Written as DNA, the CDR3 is TGTGCCAGCAGCTTATCAGGCGGAAACTATGAAAAACTGTTTTTT. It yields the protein CASSLSGGNYEKLFF.

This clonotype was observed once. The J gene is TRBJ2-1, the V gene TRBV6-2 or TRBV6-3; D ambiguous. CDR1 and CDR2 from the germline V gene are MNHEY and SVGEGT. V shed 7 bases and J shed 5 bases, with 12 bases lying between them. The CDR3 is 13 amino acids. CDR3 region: CASTNTINNEQFF. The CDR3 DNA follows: TGTGCCAGCACAAACACCATTAACAATGAGCAGTTCTTC.

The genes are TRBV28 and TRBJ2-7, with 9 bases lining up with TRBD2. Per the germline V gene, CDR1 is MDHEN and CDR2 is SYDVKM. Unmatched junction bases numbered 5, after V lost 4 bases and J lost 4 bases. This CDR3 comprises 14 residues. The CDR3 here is CASSSAGGRYEQYF. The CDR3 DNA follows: TGTGCCAGCAGTTCCGCGGGAGGGCGGTACGAGCAGTACTTC.

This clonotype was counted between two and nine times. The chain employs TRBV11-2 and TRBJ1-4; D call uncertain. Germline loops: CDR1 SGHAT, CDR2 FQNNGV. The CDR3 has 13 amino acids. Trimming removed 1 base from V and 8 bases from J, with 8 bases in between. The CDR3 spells CASSLAPEEKLFF. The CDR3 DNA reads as TGTGCCAGCAGCTTAGCTCCAGAAGAAAAACTGTTTTTT.